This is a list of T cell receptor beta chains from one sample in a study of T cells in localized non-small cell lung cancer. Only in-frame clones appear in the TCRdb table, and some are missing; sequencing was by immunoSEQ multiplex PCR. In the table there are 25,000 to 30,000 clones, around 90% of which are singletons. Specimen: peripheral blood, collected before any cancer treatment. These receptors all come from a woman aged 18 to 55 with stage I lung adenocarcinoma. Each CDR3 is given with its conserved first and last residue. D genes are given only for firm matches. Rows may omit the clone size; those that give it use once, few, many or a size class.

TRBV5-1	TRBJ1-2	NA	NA	CASSSGFRDGNYGYTF	TGCGCCAGCAGCTCGGGGTTCCGGGACGGAAACTATGGCTACACCTTC
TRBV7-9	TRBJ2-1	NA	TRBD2	CASSLTSTSGKINEQFF	TGTGCCAGCAGCTTGACTTCGACTAGCGGGAAGATCAATGAGCAGTTCTTC
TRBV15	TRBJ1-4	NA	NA	CATSREGATTNEKLFF	TGTGCCACCAGCAGAGAGGGGGCCACAACTAATGAAAAACTGTTTTTT
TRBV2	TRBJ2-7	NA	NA	CASSESAYEQYF	TGTGCCAGCAGTGAGTCTGCCTACGAGCAGTACTTC
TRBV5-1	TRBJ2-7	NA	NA	CASSLDGLVGDEQYF	TGCGCCAGCAGCCTGGACGGGCTTGTGGGGGACGAGCAGTACTTC
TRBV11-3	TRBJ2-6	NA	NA	CASSPRFGVLAGANVLTF	TGTGCCAGTAGCCCTAGATTCGGGGTGCTAGCTGGGGCCAACGTCCTGACTTTC
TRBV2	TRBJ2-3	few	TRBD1	CASTRQGAGGMDTQYF	TGTGCCAGCACACGTCAGGGGGCAGGGGGCATGGATACGCAGTATTTT
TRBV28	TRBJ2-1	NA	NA	CASSSNHGGYNEQFF	TGTGCCAGCAGCTCCAACCATGGGGGGTACAATGAGCAGTTCTTC
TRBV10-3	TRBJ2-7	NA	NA	CAITRDSLPYEQYF	TGTGCCATCACTCGGGACTCTCTACCCTACGAGCAGTACTTC
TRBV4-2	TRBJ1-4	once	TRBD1	CASSHPGDRREKLFF	TGTGCCAGCAGCCATCCCGGGGACAGGAGAGAAAAACTGTTTTTT
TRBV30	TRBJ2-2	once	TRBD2	CAWSILAGGNTGELFF	TGTGCCTGGAGCATACTAGCGGGAGGGAACACCGGGGAGCTGTTTTTT
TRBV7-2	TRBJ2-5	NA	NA	CASSRSETQYF	TGTGCCAGCAGCAGATCCGAGACCCAGTACTTC
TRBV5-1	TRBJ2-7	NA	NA	CASSVFSGPSYEQYF	TGCGCCAGCAGCGTCTTTAGCGGCCCCTCCTACGAGCAGTACTTC
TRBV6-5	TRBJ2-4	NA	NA	CASRDGGAKNIQYF	TGTGCCAGCAGGGACGGAGGCGCCAAAAACATTCAGTACTTC
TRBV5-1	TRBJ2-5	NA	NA	CASSFNSQETQYF	TGCGCCAGCAGCTTCAACAGCCAAGAGACCCAGTACTTC
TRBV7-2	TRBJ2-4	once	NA	CASSPILLAKNIQYF	TGTGCCAGCAGCCCCATTTTGTTAGCCAAAAACATTCAGTACTTC
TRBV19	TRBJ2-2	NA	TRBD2	CASSRTSGRTGVSGELFF	TGTGCCAGTAGTCGTACTAGCGGGAGGACTGGGGTTTCCGGGGAGCTGTTTTTT
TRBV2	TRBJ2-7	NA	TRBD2	CASRRGGTRLEQYF	TGTGCCAGCCGTCGGGGCGGGACTAGGCTCGAGCAGTACTTC
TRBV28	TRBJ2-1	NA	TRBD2	CASGLAGASSYNEQFF	TGTGCCAGCGGACTAGCGGGAGCCTCCTCCTACAATGAGCAGTTCTTC
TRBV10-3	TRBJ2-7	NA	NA	CAISPGARKTYEQYF	TGTGCCATCTCTCCGGGGGCTAGAAAGACCTACGAGCAGTACTTC
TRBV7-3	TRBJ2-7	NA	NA	CASSRQGVGDEQYF	TGTGCCAGCAGCCGCCAGGGTGTTGGAGACGAGCAGTACTTC
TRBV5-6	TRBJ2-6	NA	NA	CASSFGANVLTF	TGTGCCAGCAGCTTTGGGGCCAACGTCCTGACTTTC
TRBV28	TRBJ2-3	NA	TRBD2	CASSPTSGMETDTQYF	TGTGCCAGCAGTCCCACTAGCGGGATGGAAACAGATACGCAGTATTTT
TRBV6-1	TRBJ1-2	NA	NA	CASSEGFKLGGYTF	TGTGCCAGCAGTGAGGGTTTTAAGCTGGGAGGCTACACCTTC
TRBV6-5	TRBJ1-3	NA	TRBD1	CASSPGQGAITIYF	TGTGCCAGCAGCCCGGGACAGGGGGCGATCACCATATATTTT
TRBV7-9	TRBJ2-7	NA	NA	CASSNGAATDYEQYF	TGTGCCAGCAGTAATGGGGCAGCTACAGACTACGAGCAGTACTTC
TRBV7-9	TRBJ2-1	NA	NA	CASSLGAPPQESYNEQFF	TGTGCCAGCAGCTTAGGAGCCCCCCCACAGGAGTCCTACAATGAGCAGTTCTTC
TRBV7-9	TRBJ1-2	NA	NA	CASSREDYGYTF	TGTGCCAGCAGTCGGGAGGACTATGGCTACACCTTC
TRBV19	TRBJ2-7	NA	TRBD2	CASSPLREGLSEQYF	TGTGCCAGTAGTCCCCTCAGGGAGGGCCTCTCCGAGCAGTACTTC
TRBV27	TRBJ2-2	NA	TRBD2	CASSPASGRVGTGELFF	TGTGCCAGCAGTCCCGCTAGCGGGAGAGTGGGCACCGGGGAGCTGTTTTTT
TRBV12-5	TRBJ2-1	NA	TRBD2	CASGLVTSGSGTYNEQFF	TGTGCTAGTGGTTTGGTTACTAGCGGGTCAGGAACCTACAATGAGCAGTTCTTC
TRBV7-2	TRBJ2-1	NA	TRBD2	CASSLAAGGPREQFF	TGTGCCAGCAGCTTAGCAGCGGGAGGGCCTAGGGAGCAGTTCTTC
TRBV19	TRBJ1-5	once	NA	CASSQITGGNQPQHF	TGTGCCAGTAGCCAAATCACGGGCGGCAATCAGCCCCAGCATTTT
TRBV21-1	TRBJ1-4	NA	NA	CASSIAGQGTNEKLFF	TGTGCCAGCAGCATCGCGGGACAGGGAACTAATGAAAAACTGTTTTTT
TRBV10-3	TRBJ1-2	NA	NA	CAISWTGGYTF	TGTGCCATCAGTTGGACGGGGGGCTACACCTTC